The 29 T cell receptor beta chains presented below share a single source sample, sequenced in a study of T cell changes during pregnancy in multiple sclerosis. Data came from immunoSEQ multiplex PCR; TCRdb stores just in-frame clones and leaves some out. The sample has about 42,000 clones, around nine tenths seen once. Specimen: CD4+ T cells from peripheral blood mononuclear cells, collected after pregnancy. The receptor source for this set is a female donor with multiple sclerosis, enrolled in a pregnancy study.

The chain couples TRBV4-1 to TRBJ2-5, with a weak D call TRBD2 (6 bases). V was clipped by 3 bases and J by 1 base, with 15 bases between them. The germline V gene has CDR1 MGHRA and CDR2 YSYEKL. CDR3 size: 16 residues. The CDR3, as DNA: TGCGCCAGCAGCCAGAGATATCGGACTACCCAAGAGACCCAGTACTTC. This translates into CASSQRYRTTQETQYF.

The rearrangement joins TRBV28 to TRBJ1-6; no reliable D call. V lost 2 bases, J lost 2 bases, and 10 bases lay in between. The germline gives CDR1 MDHEN, CDR2 SYDVKM. The CDR3 consists of 16 residues. CDR3 DNA: TGTGCCAGCAGTTTACTGATTAGTCCCTATAATTCACCCCTCCACTTT. Protein sequence: CASSLLISPYNSPLHF.

The chain combines TRBV5-1 with TRBJ2-7; D possibly corresponds to TRBD1 (5 bases). This CDR3 spans 14 amino acids. Trimming removed 0 bases from V and 5 bases from J, with 12 bases in between. Germline V gene lookup returns CDR1 SGHRS and CDR2 YFSETQ. The CDR3 DNA sequence: TGCGCCAGCAGCTTGGGCTGGGGCCGGGACGAGCAGTACTTC. This gives the protein CASSLGWGRDEQYF.

The V gene is TRBV2, the J gene TRBJ1-4; D gene ambiguous. The CDR3 consists of 14 residues. Germline assignment: CDR1 SNHLY and CDR2 FYNNEI. Trimming pared 6 bases from V and 7 bases from J, leaving 15 bases between. CDR3 DNA sequence: TGTGCCAGCAGCGATGACTCTAGTGCTGAAAAACTGTTTTTT. Translation gives CASSDDSSAEKLFF.

The V call is TRBV2, the J call TRBJ1-3, with no clear D. The V gene lost 6 bases and the J gene lost 2 bases, with 11 bases spanning the gap. The CDR3 spans 14 residues. CDR1 is SNHLY, CDR2 FYNNEI, per germline. The CDR3 loop reads CASSPRGTGNTIYF. CDR3 sequence (DNA): TGTGCCAGCAGCCCGAGAGGAACTGGAAACACCATATATTTT.

The chain joins TRBV5-4 to TRBJ1-1; no definite D call. Trimming took 5 bases from V and 6 from J, leaving 8 bases between them. CDR1 SGHNT and CDR2 YYREEE come from the germline V gene (reference sequence). The CDR3 loop spans 11 amino acids. The CDR3 reads CASRGGAEAFF. The CDR3 DNA reads TGTGCCAGCAGAGGCGGGGCTGAAGCTTTCTTT.

This chain joins TRBV28 and TRBJ2-3; 9 bases are shared with TRBD2. The V segment lost 4 bases and the J segment 7 bases; nucleotides outside the gene matches: 12. The germline gives CDR1 MDHEN, CDR2 SYDVKM. The CDR3 contains 16 residues. Here the CDR3 reads CASSSAAGGGGHTQYF. In DNA form, the CDR3 reads TGTGCCAGCAGTTCCGCCGCGGGGGGGGGCGGGCATACGCAGTATTTT. The variable domain in full, with the rest retrieved from reference TRBV28 and TRBJ2-3, is DVKVTQSSRYLVKRTGEKVFLECVQDMDHENMFWYRQDPGLGLRLIYFSYDVKMKEKGDIPEGYSVSREKKERFSLILESASTNQTSMYLCASSSAAGGGGHTQYFGPGTRLTVL.

The genes are TRBV6-5 and TRBJ1-5; unclear D gene. The germline V and J ends were trimmed by 2 bases and 0 bases, with 8 bases remaining between them. The CDR3 sequence is 15 residues long. Germline V gene lookup returns CDR1 MNHEY and CDR2 SVGAGI. DNA of the CDR3: TGTGCCAGCAGTTACGGCAGATATAGCAATCAGCCCCAGCATTTT. This codes for CASSYGRYSNQPQHF.

V is TRBV6-5 and J is TRBJ1-1; no clear D. The CDR3 has 13 amino acids. The V end was cut by 8 bases, the J end by 5 bases, with 15 bases between. Germline CDR1 and CDR2: MNHEY and SVGAGI. The CDR3 DNA reads TGTGCCAGCGGCCACCCCGGGAGGACTGAAGCTTTCTTT. It translates to CASGHPGRTEAFF.

The chain has TRBV6-4 and TRBJ1-4; D might be TRBD1 (5 bases). Germline V CDR1 and CDR2: MRHNA, SNTAGT. This CDR3 has 17 residues. V was pared by 0 bases and J by 2 bases, with 13 bases between. CDR3 in DNA: TGTGCCAGCAGTGACTCGAGTCGGGGGGGTACTAATGAAAAACTGTTTTTT. Translating it yields CASSDSSRGGTNEKLFF.

The chain combines TRBV15 with TRBJ1-5; D gene unclear. The germline V and J ends were trimmed by 1 base and 0 bases, with 7 bases remaining between them. This CDR3 is built from 15 residues. Germline values: CDR1 LNHNV, CDR2 YYDKDF (reference sequence). The CDR3 coding sequence is TGTGCCACCAGCAGAGGCACCAGTAGCAATCAGCCCCAGCATTTT. It specifies CATSRGTSSNQPQHF.

The rearrangement uses TRBV2 and TRBJ2-2; 10 bases agree with TRBD1. Germline CDR1 SNHLY, CDR2 FYNNEI. V lost 5 bases and J lost 7; bases outside the gene matches: 10. This CDR3 comprises 16 residues. The DNA for the CDR3 is TGTGCCAGCAGTCCCGGGACAGGGGCCGAACACGGGGAGCTGTTTTTT. Amino acid sequence: CASSPGTGAEHGELFF. Looking up the rest from reference TRBV2 and TRBJ2-2 gives the full variable domain: EPEVTQTPSHQVTQMGQEVILRCVPISNHLYFYWYRQILGQKVEFLVSFYNNEISEKSEIFDDQFSVERPDGSNFTLKIRSTKLEDSAMYFCASSPGTGAEHGELFFGEGSRLTVL.

The CDR3 DNA reads TGTGCCAGCAGTTCACCGGGACAGGGGGTCAATCAGCCCCAGCATTTT. Translating it yields CASSSPGQGVNQPQHF. This chain connects TRBV28 to TRBJ1-5; 11 bases match TRBD1. After removal of 4 bases from V and 3 bases from J, the junction contained 5 bases not matched to a gene. Germline lookup yields CDR1 MDHEN and CDR2 SYDVKM. The CDR3 runs 16 residues.

The V call is TRBV19, the J call TRBJ2-3; the match to TRBD2 covers 12 bases. J gave up 6 bases and V 4 bases, and 8 bases lay outside the gene matches. Germline assignment: CDR1 LNHDA and CDR2 SQIVND (reference sequence). CDR3 length equals 16 residues. The CDR3 region has the DNA TGTGCCAGTAGTACGACGACTAGCGGGGGAAAGGATACGCAGTATTTT. As protein: CASSTTTSGGKDTQYF.

The CDR3, as DNA: TGCGCCAGCAGCTTGGTAGGCGCTAGCGGTTACACAGATACGCAGTATTTT. It yields the protein CASSLVGASGYTDTQYF. The rearrangement uses TRBV5-1 and TRBJ2-3, with TRBD2 matching 7 bases. V lost 0 bases, J lost 2 bases, and 9 bases stayed unmatched. The CDR3 runs to 17 residues. CDR1 and CDR2 from the germline V gene are SGHRS and YFSETQ.

The rearrangement joins TRBV21-1 to TRBJ1-5. TRBV21-1 constitutes a pseudogene. The CDR3 totals 20 residues. For the CDR3, the DNA is TGTGCCAGCAGCAAAGCAGGGGGGGGGTGTGAGGAAATAAATAATCAGCCCCAGCATTTT. This translates into CASSKAGGGCEEINNQPQHF.

The rearrangement links TRBV5-1 to TRBJ2-1, with TRBD1 identical over 7 bases. Germline V gene data show CDR1 as SGHRS and CDR2 as YFSETQ. The CDR3 length is 13 residues. V was clipped by 5 bases and J by 9 bases; unmatched bases: 8. The CDR3 loop reads CASRVEGAAEQFF. CDR3 sequence (DNA): TGCGCCAGCAGGGTTGAGGGGGCGGCTGAGCAGTTCTTC. The full variable domain, rest sourced from reference TRBV5-1 and TRBJ2-1, is KAGVTQTPRYLIKTRGQQVTLSCSPISGHRSVSWYQQTPGQGLQFLFEYFSETQRNKGNFPGRFSGRQFSNSRSEMNVSTLELGDSALYLCASRVEGAAEQFFGPGTRLTVL.

The chain uses TRBV30 and TRBJ2-5, with 9 bases identical to TRBD2. The CDR3 is made up of 14 amino acids. From germline, CDR1 is GTSNPN and CDR2 SVGIG (reference sequence). The CDR3 here is CGWAGGGDQETQYF. DNA of the CDR3: TGTGGATGGGCGGGCGGGGGGGACCAAGAGACCCAGTACTTC.

The rearrangement links TRBV9 to TRBJ1-1, with TRBD1 as a possible D gene (5 bases). CDR3 length equals 14 residues. Germline lookup yields CDR1 SGDLS and CDR2 YYNGEE. Trimming removed 0 bases from V and 3 bases from J, with 9 bases in between. CDR3 DNA: TGTGCCAGCAGCGTAGAGGCGGGGGACACTGAAGCTTTCTTT. Translated: CASSVEAGDTEAFF.

The CDR3 coding sequence is TGTGCGACCACAATCGAAGATACTGCAGGGAAAGACACTGAAGCTTTCTTT. This codes for CATTIEDTAGKDTEAFF. The V call is TRBV5-5, the J call TRBJ1-1; TRBD1 might be the D (5 bases). Germline V gene lookup returns CDR1 SGHKS and CDR2 YYEKEE (reference sequence). CDR3 length equals 17 residues.

Note on this clone: Germline and junction disagree at one end, which may indicate a read error. The gene calls are TRBV7-7 and TRBJ1-4, with no clear D. Germline CDR1 SSHAT, CDR2 FNYEAQ (reference sequence). The CDR3 spans 13 residues. CDR3 DNA: TGTGCTAGCAGCTTAGACCGGGGTGAAAAACTGTTTTTT. It is translated as CASSLDRGEKLFF.

The chain couples TRBV10-3 to TRBJ2-7, with D perhaps matching TRBD1 (5 bases). Trimming cost V 4 bases and J 3 bases, with 7 bases left between them. This CDR3 has 12 residues. Germline CDR1 ENHRY, CDR2 SYGVKD. CDR3 in DNA: TGTGCCATCAGTGGCACAGGCTACGAGCAGTACTTC. Its translation: CAISGTGYEQYF.

The V and J genes are TRBV18 and TRBJ1-2, with D unresolved. The V end was cut by 2 bases, the J end by 8 bases, with 15 bases between. The CDR3 sequence is 14 residues long. The germline V gene has CDR1 KGHSH and CDR2 LQKENI. The CDR3 DNA follows: TGTGCCAGCTCACCATCCGGGGAGCCGGGAGGCTACACCTTC. Translating it yields CASSPSGEPGGYTF.

The V and J genes are TRBV15 and TRBJ2-7; 9 bases match TRBD1. Germline CDR1 is LNHNV and CDR2 is YYDKDF (reference sequence). J lost 3 bases, V lost 3 bases, and 9 bases had no gene match. The CDR3 contains 16 residues. The CDR3 bases are TGTGCCACCAGCAGGCCCACCGGGACAGGGCACTACGAGCAGTACTTC. Its translation is CATSRPTGTGHYEQYF. Filled out from reference TRBV15 and TRBJ2-7, the complete variable domain reads DAMVIQNPRYQVTQFGKPVTLSCSQTLNHNVMYWYQQKSSQAPKLLFHYYDKDFNNEADTPDNFQSRRPNTSFCFLDIRSPGLGDTAMYLCATSRPTGTGHYEQYFGPGTRLTVT.

The gene calls are TRBV5-1 and TRBJ2-7; TRBD1 matches 8 bases. CDR3 size: 14 residues. Germline-derived CDR1 and CDR2 are SGHRS and YFSETQ. V was pared by 5 bases and J by 2 bases, with 6 bases of the junction left unmatched. The CDR3 region is CASRVGQGPYEQYF. The CDR3 nucleotides read TGCGCCAGCAGAGTCGGACAGGGCCCCTACGAGCAGTACTTC.

The V call is TRBV9, the J call TRBJ2-5, with 10 bases matching TRBD1. The CDR3 is 16 residues long. Germline V CDR1 and CDR2: SGDLS, YYNGEE. The V gene end was trimmed by 0 bases and the J gene end by 3 bases; junction bases not matched to a gene: 5. The CDR3 protein is CASSVGVGTGEETQYF. CDR3 DNA sequence: TGTGCCAGCAGCGTAGGAGTGGGGACAGGGGAAGAGACCCAGTACTTC.

This chain uses TRBV6-6 with TRBJ2-7; 11 nucleotides align to TRBD2. Germline lookup yields CDR1 MNHNY and CDR2 SVGAGI (reference sequence). CDR3 length: 15 amino acids. The V segment lost 5 bases and the J segment 6 bases; nucleotides outside the gene matches: 9. CDR3 sequence (DNA): TGTGCCAGCAGTCCATATTTAGCGGGGGGGTCCGAGCAGTACTTC. Amino acid sequence: CASSPYLAGGSEQYF.

The V and J genes are TRBV10-2 and TRBJ1-5; D is possibly TRBD1 (5 bases). Germline V gives CDR1 WSHSY, CDR2 SAAADI. V shed 2 bases and J shed 1 base, with 12 bases lying between them. CDR3 length equals 16 residues. For the CDR3, the DNA is TGCGCCAGCAGTGAGGCCCAGGGAAACAGCAATCAGCCCCAGCATTTT. Residues: CASSEAQGNSNQPQHF.

The CDR3 coding sequence is TGTGCCAGCAGGTTTCGACAGGGCCACTATGGCTACACCTTC. Residues: CASRFRQGHYGYTF. The rearrangement joins TRBV27 to TRBJ1-2; 7 bases line up with TRBD1. V lost 6 bases, J lost 3 bases, and 7 bases stayed unmatched. The germline gives CDR1 MNHEY, CDR2 SMNVEV (reference sequence). The CDR3 is made up of 14 amino acids.